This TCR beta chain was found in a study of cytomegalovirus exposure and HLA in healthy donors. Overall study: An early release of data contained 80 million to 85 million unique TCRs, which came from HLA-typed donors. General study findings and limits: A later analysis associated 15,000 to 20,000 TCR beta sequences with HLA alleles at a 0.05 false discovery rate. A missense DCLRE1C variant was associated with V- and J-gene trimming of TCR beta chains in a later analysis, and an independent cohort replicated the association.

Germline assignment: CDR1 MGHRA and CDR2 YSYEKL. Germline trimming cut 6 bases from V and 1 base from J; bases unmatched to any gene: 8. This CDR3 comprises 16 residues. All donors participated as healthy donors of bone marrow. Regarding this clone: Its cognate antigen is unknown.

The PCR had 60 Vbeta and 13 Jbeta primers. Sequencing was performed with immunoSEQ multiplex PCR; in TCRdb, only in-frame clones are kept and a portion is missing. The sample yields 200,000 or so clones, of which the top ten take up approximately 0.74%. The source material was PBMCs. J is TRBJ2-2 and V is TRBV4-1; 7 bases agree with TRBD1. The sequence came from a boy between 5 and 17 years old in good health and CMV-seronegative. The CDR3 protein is CASSRQGRWNTGELFF. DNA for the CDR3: TGCGCCAGCAGTCGACAGGGACGATGGAACACCGGGGAGCTGTTTTTT.